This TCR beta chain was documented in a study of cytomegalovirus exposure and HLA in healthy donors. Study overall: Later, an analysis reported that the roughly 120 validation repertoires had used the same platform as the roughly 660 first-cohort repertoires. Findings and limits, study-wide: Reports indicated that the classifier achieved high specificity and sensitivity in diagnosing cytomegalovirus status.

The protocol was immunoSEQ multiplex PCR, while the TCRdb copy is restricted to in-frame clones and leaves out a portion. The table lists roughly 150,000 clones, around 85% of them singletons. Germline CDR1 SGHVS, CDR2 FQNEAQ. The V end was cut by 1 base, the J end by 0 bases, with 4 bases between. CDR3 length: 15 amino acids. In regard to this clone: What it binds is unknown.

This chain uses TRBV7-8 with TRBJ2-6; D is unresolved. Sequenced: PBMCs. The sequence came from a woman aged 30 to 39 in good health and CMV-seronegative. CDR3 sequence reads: CASSLVSSGANVLTF. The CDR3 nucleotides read TGTGCCAGCAGCTTAGTCAGCTCTGGGGCCAACGTCCTGACTTTC.